A single sample is the source of the 29 T cell receptor beta chains below, sequenced in a study of response to subunit inactivated influenza vaccine. TCRdb analysed the RT-PCR reads with MiXCR anew, one entry per CDR3 protein. Of about 570,000 distinct CDR3 sequences in the sample, about 10% were seen once. These data were also filed under a second study, of T cells expressing NK-cell markers. That source notes: With UMIs, 5'RACE template switching was used to make TCR beta cDNA.

Sample: PBMCs from blood, taken on the day of vaccination. Every receptor here comes from a man aged 50 to 59 who received an inactivated influenza vaccine.

This clonotype was picked up a small number of times. This chain joins TRBV11-2 and TRBJ2-2, with a weak D call TRBD2 (7 bases). The CDR3 has 15 amino acids. CDR1 is SGHAT, CDR2 FQNNGV, per germline. With 2 bases removed from V and 6 bases from J, the gap between germline ends came to 13 bases. This CDR3 is CASSLITGRAGELFF. CDR3 DNA: TGTGCCAGCAGCTTAATCACAGGGAGGGCCGGGGAGCTGTTTTTT.

This clonotype came up many times. The chain carries TRBV12-3 or TRBV12-4 and TRBJ2-7; 7 bases map to TRBD1. The length of the CDR3 is 14 residues. V lost 7 bases, J lost 2 bases, and 8 bases stayed unmatched. CDR3 DNA: TGTGCCAGCAATCGACAGGGACCCACCTACGAGCAGTACTTC. Residues: CASNRQGPTYEQYF.

This clonotype was counted a few times. The rearrangement links TRBV14 to TRBJ2-7, with 8 bases aligning to TRBD1. Germline CDR1 and CDR2: SGHDN and FVKESK. CDR3 length: 17 amino acids. The ends lost 4 bases at V and 3 bases at J; junction bases unmatched: 14. CDR3 sequence reads: CASSPRDRYYTYYEQYF. CDR3 sequence (DNA): TGTGCCAGCAGCCCCCGGGACAGGTATTACACCTACTACGAGCAGTACTTC. Drawing the rest from reference TRBV14 and TRBJ2-7, the complete variable domain is EAGVTQFPSHSVIEKGQTVTLRCDPISGHDNLYWYRRVMGKEIKFLLHFVKESKQDESGMPNNRFLAERTGGTYSTLKVQPAELEDSGVYFCASSPRDRYYTYYEQYFGPGTRLTVT.

The chain links TRBV18 to TRBJ2-1; D uncertain. The CDR3 runs to 16 residues. V was shortened by 3 bases and J by 0 bases, with 12 bases between the two germline ends. CDR1 and CDR2 from the germline V gene are KGHSH and LQKENI. The CDR3 here is CASSPMTETSYNEQFF. CDR3 bases: TGTGCCAGCTCACCTATGACGGAGACCTCCTACAATGAGCAGTTCTTC. Combining the CDR3 with reference TRBV18 and TRBJ2-1 gives the whole variable domain NAGVMQNPRHLVRRRGQEARLRCSPMKGHSHVYWYRQLPEEGLKFMVYLQKENIIDESGMPKERFSAEFPKEGPSILRIQQVVRGDSAAYFCASSPMTETSYNEQFFGPGTRLTVL.

The sample holds a few counts of this clonotype. The chain joins TRBV12-3 or TRBV12-4 to TRBJ1-2, with 9 bases lining up with TRBD1. The CDR3 spans 14 residues. The ends lost 8 bases at V and 6 bases at J; junction bases unmatched: 10. CDR3 DNA: TGTGCCAGCGCCGGGACAGGGATAGGGAATGGCTACACCTTC. As protein: CASAGTGIGNGYTF.

The sample holds a few counts of this clonotype. The chain combines TRBV4-3 with TRBJ1-6; a weak D match, TRBD1 (5 bases). V dropped 5 bases and J dropped 6 bases, with 20 bases sitting between them. This CDR3 is 17 amino acids long. CDR1 is LGHNA and CDR2 is YSLEER in the germline V gene. CDR3 protein: CASSSSWGSAINSPLHF. For the CDR3, the DNA is TGCGCCAGCAGCTCCAGTTGGGGGTCGGCCATTAATTCACCCCTCCACTTT.

This clonotype occurred a few times. The chain links TRBV15 to TRBJ2-6; 7 nucleotides agree with TRBD2. V lost 5 bases, J lost 0 bases, and 4 bases stayed unmatched. Germline-derived CDR1 and CDR2 are LNHNV and YYDKDF (reference sequence). This CDR3 spans 16 amino acids. The CDR3 DNA sequence: TGTGCCACCAGCCGAGGACTAGACTCTGGGGCCAACGTCCTGACTTTC. Residues: CATSRGLDSGANVLTF.

This clonotype was counted at least ten times. The chain joins TRBV2 to TRBJ2-7; weak D call: TRBD2 (6 bases). V dropped 6 bases and J dropped 6 bases, with 15 bases sitting between them. The CDR3 is 13 amino acids. Germline V lookup: CDR1 SNHLY, CDR2 FYNNEI. The CDR3 bases are TGTGCCAGCAGGTCTGATCAGGGAGGCGAGCAGTACTTC. Translated, it gives CASRSDQGGEQYF.

This clonotype was seen a handful of times. CDR3 residues: CASSQDRFTDTQYF. CDR3 in DNA: TGTGCCAGCAGCCAAGACAGATTCACAGATACGCAGTATTTT. V is TRBV4-2 and J is TRBJ2-3, with D hard to call. V was shortened by 0 bases and J by 2 bases, with 6 bases between the two germline ends. The CDR3 runs to 14 residues. Germline CDR1 reads LGHNA; CDR2 reads YNFKEQ.

This sequence joins TRBV12-3 or TRBV12-4 and TRBJ2-5; no clear D gene. The CDR3 sequence is 14 residues long. Between the trimmed V and J ends, which lost 6 bases and 1 base, there was a span of 12 bases. The DNA of the CDR3 is TGTGCCAGCAGCCTGAGGTCAGTCCAAGAGACCCAGTACTTC. It specifies CASSLRSVQETQYF.

The chain employs TRBV7-2 and TRBJ2-7; D may be TRBD1 or TRBD2 (5 bases each). CDR3 length: 14 amino acids. Germline V gene sequence: CDR1 SGHTA, CDR2 FQGNSA. Trimming left V 0 bases short and J 6 bases short, with 12 bases between. The CDR3 nucleotides read TGTGCCAGCAGCTTAGCGCTGGGGACGCGCGAGCAGTACTTC. Its protein product is CASSLALGTREQYF.

This sequence joins TRBV20-1 and TRBJ1-6; a weak D match, TRBD1 (6 bases). V was trimmed by 3 bases and J by 3 bases, leaving 15 bases between them. The germline CDR1 and CDR2 sequences are DFQATT and SNEGSKA (reference sequence). The CDR3 sequence is 16 residues long. The CDR3 nucleotides read TGCAGTGCTAGTCGGTCAGGGGTCGACTATAATTCACCCCTCCACTTT. Translated, it gives CSASRSGVDYNSPLHF.

This clonotype has only a few counts. The chain links TRBV5-1 to TRBJ2-7; the D is unclear. This CDR3 is built from 15 residues. From germline, CDR1 is SGHRS and CDR2 YFSETQ. V gave up 4 bases and J gave up 0 bases, with 14 bases separating them. The CDR3 spells CASSLRDTGSYEQYF. CDR3 DNA sequence: TGCGCCAGCAGCCTGCGAGACACCGGCTCCTACGAGCAGTACTTC.

The chain combines TRBV27 with TRBJ1-1, with a weak D call TRBD1 (5 bases). The germline gives CDR1 MNHEY, CDR2 SMNVEV (reference sequence). The CDR3 covers 14 residues. Trimming shortened V by 3 bases and J by 0 bases, and 8 bases separated the two germline ends. CDR3 protein: CASSFRGLNTEAFF. In DNA form, the CDR3 reads TGTGCCAGCAGTTTCCGGGGACTGAACACTGAAGCTTTCTTT.

Points on this clonotype: The junction departs from germline at one end; a sequencing error may be responsible. The V gene is TRBV5-4, the J gene TRBJ1-2; TRBD1 might be the D (6 bases). This CDR3 contains 13 residues. CDR1 is SGHNT, CDR2 YYREEE, per germline (reference sequence). CDR3 nucleotide sequence: TGTGCCAGCAGCCACAGGGACTACCCTTGGCAGGACTTC. Translation: CASSHRDYPWQDF.

This clonotype was counted only a few times. The chain has TRBV15 and TRBJ2-2; D gene unclear. Germline V lookup: CDR1 LNHNV, CDR2 YYDKDF (reference sequence). V was clipped by 3 bases and J by 5 bases, with 13 bases between them. This CDR3 comprises 15 residues. Here the CDR3 DNA reads TGTGCCACCAGCAGGAAAGGCCCGCTTACCGGGGAGCTGTTTTTT. As protein: CATSRKGPLTGELFF.

This clonotype was seen a handful of times. This chain connects TRBV7-9 to TRBJ2-5, with a weak D call TRBD2 (6 bases). The CDR3 length is 15 residues. Deletions cut 0 bases from V and 5 bases from J, with 13 bases between. In germline, CDR1 is SEHNR, CDR2 FQNEAQ (reference sequence). Here the CDR3 reads CASSLALAASETQYF. CDR3 nucleotides: TGTGCCAGCAGCTTAGCACTAGCAGCCTCGGAGACCCAGTACTTC.

The J gene is TRBJ1-3, the V gene TRBV4-1; D uncertain. V shed 3 bases and J shed 0 bases, with 18 bases lying between them. The V gene's germline CDR1 is MGHRA and CDR2 YSYEKL. The CDR3 has 18 amino acids. CDR3 sequence reads: CASSQLGITRPSGNTIYF. The DNA for the CDR3 is TGCGCCAGCAGCCAGTTGGGAATTACTAGGCCCTCTGGAAACACCATATATTTT.

The rearrangement joins TRBV30 to TRBJ1-6; no clear D gene. From germline, CDR1 is GTSNPN and CDR2 SVGIG (reference sequence). The V end was cut by 0 bases, the J end by 9 bases, with 15 bases between. This CDR3 is built from 15 residues. This CDR3 reads CAWSVWRQVSSPLHF. The DNA of the CDR3 is TGTGCCTGGAGTGTATGGAGACAAGTATCTTCACCCCTCCACTTT. The full variable domain, completed using reference TRBV30 and TRBJ1-6, is SQTIHQWPATLVQPVGSPLSLECTVEGTSNPNLYWYRQAAGRGLQLLFYSVGIGQISSEVPQNLSASRPQDRQFILSSKKLLLSDSGFYLCAWSVWRQVSSPLHFGNGTRLTVT.

This clonotype was seen a handful of times. V usage is TRBV12-3 or TRBV12-4 and J usage is TRBJ2-7, with TRBD1 matching over 8 bases. This CDR3 region has 14 residues. The J segment lost 2 bases and the V segment lost 6 bases, leaving 6 bases of the junction unmatched. Here the CDR3 DNA reads TGTGCCAGCAGACCTAGGGACAGGACCTACGAGCAGTACTTC. Amino acids: CASRPRDRTYEQYF.

This clonotype has a handful of counts. CDR3 in DNA: TGCGCCAGCAGCCAAGCGGGGGGCGGACACGAGCAGTACTTC. It yields the protein CASSQAGGGHEQYF. V gene TRBV4-3 combines with J gene TRBJ2-7; the D gene is possibly TRBD2 (7 bases). Trimming pared 1 base from V and 5 bases from J, leaving 12 bases between. The CDR3 loop spans 14 amino acids. Germline lookup yields CDR1 LGHNA and CDR2 YSLEER.

This clonotype was detected a few times. V gene TRBV5-1 combines with J gene TRBJ2-1; 8 bases agree with TRBD2. The CDR3 extends over 17 amino acids. After removal of 3 bases from V and 3 bases from J, the junction contained 11 bases not matched to a gene. Germline assignment: CDR1 SGHRS and CDR2 YFSETQ. This CDR3 is CASSWTGGSGGYNEQFF. The CDR3 nucleotides are TGCGCCAGCAGCTGGACCGGCGGAAGCGGGGGCTACAATGAGCAGTTCTTC.

The J gene is TRBJ2-1, the V gene TRBV7-3; 7 nucleotides align to TRBD2. The length of the CDR3 is 15 residues. Losses at the gene ends were 1 base for V and 8 bases for J; bases not matched to a gene: 8. Germline lookup yields CDR1 SGHTA and CDR2 FQGTGA. CDR3 residues: CASSLSLAAIDEQFF. CDR3 coding DNA: TGTGCCAGCAGCTTAAGTCTAGCGGCAATCGATGAGCAGTTCTTC.

This chain connects TRBV12-3 or TRBV12-4 to TRBJ2-3; 7 bases agree with TRBD2. This CDR3 region has 15 residues. V was clipped by 5 bases and J by 6 bases; unmatched bases: 11. DNA of the CDR3: TGTGCCAGCAGTCAACAGACTAGCCCCCGGGATACGCAGTATTTT. This translates into CASSQQTSPRDTQYF.

The chain joins TRBV5-6 to TRBJ2-3, with TRBD2 identical over 9 bases. From germline, CDR1 is SGHDT and CDR2 YYEEEE. This CDR3 is 14 amino acids long. V dropped 4 bases and J dropped 8; count of bases not matched to a gene: 8. Here the CDR3 DNA reads TGTGCCAGCAGCGGGACTAGCTACTCGGGTACGCAGTATTTT. It encodes CASSGTSYSGTQYF.

This chain links TRBV9 with TRBJ2-6; 9 nucleotides agree with TRBD1. Germline CDR1 and CDR2: SGDLS and YYNGEE. The CDR3 covers 18 residues. V trimming: 4 bases; J trimming: 0 bases; junction bases outside the gene matches: 8. The DNA of the CDR3 is TGTGCCAGCAGCTCTGGACAGGGGATTTTCTCTGGGGCCAACGTCCTGACTTTC. This encodes CASSSGQGIFSGANVLTF.

This clonotype showed up many times. The rearrangement uses TRBV5-6 and TRBJ2-6; D not resolved. Germline CDR1 SGHDT, CDR2 YYEEEE. Trimming left V 2 bases short and J 4 bases short, with 10 bases between. This CDR3 region has 15 residues. CDR3 sequence reads: CASSLVAPGANVLTF. CDR3 DNA sequence: TGTGCCAGCAGCTTAGTGGCGCCCGGGGCCAACGTCCTGACTTTC.

In this sample, this clonotype turned up a few times. The gene calls are TRBV12-3 or TRBV12-4 and TRBJ1-6; tentative D call: TRBD1 (6 bases). The ends were cut back, 2 bases at V and 7 bases at J, with 12 bases in the middle. There are 15 residues in the CDR3. The CDR3 reads CASSLWGPLNSPLHF. Written as DNA, the CDR3 is TGTGCCAGCAGTTTATGGGGGCCATTGAATTCACCCCTCCACTTT.

V gene TRBV24-1 combines with J gene TRBJ2-2, with 9 bases that match TRBD1. Trimming took 10 bases from V and 1 from J; bases not matched to a gene: 3. Per germline, CDR1 KGHDR and CDR2 SFDVKD. This CDR3 is built from 14 residues. The CDR3 here is CATTTGGNTGELFF. CDR3 nucleotides: TGTGCCACTACGACAGGGGGGAACACCGGGGAGCTGTTTTTT.